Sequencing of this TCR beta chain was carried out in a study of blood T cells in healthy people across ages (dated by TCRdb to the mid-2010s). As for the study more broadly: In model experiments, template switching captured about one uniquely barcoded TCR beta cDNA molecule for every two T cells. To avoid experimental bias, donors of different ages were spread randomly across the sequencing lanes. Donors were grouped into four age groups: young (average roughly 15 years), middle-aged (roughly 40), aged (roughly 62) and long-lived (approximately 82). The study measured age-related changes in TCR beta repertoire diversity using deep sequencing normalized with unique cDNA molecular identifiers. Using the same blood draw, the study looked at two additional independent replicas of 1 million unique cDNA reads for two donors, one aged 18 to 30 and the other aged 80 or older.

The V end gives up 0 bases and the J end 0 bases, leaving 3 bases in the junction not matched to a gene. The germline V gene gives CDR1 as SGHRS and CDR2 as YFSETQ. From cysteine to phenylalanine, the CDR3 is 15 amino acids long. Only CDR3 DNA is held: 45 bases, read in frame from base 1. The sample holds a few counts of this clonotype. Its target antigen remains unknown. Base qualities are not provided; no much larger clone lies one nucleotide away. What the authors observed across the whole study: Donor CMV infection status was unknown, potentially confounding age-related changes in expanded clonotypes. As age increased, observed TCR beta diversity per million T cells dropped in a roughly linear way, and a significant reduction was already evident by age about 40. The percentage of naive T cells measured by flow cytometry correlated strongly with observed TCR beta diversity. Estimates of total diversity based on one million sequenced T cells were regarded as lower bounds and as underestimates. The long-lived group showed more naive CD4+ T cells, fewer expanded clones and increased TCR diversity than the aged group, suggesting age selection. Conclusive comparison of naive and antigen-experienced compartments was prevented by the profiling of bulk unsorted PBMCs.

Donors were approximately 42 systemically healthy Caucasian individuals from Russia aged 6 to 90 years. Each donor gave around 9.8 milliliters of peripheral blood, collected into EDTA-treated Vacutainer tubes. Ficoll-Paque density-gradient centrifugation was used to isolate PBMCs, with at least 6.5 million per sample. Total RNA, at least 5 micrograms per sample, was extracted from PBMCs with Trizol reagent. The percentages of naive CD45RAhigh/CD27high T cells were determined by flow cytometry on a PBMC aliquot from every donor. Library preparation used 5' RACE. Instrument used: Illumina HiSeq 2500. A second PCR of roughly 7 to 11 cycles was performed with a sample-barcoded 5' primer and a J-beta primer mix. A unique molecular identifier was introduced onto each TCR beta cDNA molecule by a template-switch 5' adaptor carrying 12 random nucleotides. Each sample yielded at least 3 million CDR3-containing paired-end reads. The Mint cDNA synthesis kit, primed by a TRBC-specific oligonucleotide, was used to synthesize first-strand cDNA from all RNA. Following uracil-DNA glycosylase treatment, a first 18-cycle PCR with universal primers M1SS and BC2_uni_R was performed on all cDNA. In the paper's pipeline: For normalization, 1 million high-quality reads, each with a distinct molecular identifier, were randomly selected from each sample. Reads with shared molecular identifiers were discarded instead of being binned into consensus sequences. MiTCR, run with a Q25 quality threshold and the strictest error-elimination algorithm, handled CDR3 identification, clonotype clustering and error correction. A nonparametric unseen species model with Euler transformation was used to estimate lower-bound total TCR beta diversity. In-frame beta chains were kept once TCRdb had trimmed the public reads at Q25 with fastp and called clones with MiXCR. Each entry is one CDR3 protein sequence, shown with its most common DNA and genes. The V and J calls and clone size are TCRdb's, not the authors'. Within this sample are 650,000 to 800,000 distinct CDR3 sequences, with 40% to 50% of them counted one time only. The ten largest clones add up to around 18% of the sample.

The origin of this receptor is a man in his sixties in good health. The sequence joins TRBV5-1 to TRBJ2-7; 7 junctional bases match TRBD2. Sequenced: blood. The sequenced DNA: TGCGCCAGCAGCTTGGCCGGGACTACCTCCTACGAGCAGTACTTC. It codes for CASSLAGTTSYEQYF.